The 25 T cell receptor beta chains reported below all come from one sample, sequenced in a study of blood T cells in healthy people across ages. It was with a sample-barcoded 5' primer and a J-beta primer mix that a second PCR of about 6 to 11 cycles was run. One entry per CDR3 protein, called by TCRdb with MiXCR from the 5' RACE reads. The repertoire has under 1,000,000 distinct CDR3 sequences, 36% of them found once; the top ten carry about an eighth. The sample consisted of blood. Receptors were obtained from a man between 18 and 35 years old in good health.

The DNA for the CDR3 is TGCGCCAGCAGCTTGAAGGGGTCGGTCGAGGAGCAGTTCTTC. Amino acid sequence: CASSLKGSVEEQFF. This chain uses TRBV5-1 with TRBJ2-1; D possibly corresponds to TRBD1 (5 bases). CDR3 length equals 14 residues. The germline V and J ends were trimmed by 1 base and 10 bases, with 15 bases remaining between them. CDR1 is SGHRS, CDR2 YFSETQ, per germline. Looking up the rest from reference TRBV5-1 and TRBJ2-1 gives the full variable domain: KAGVTQTPRYLIKTRGQQVTLSCSPISGHRSVSWYQQTPGQGLQFLFEYFSETQRNKGNFPGRFSGRQFSNSRSEMNVSTLELGDSALYLCASSLKGSVEEQFFGPGTRLTVL.

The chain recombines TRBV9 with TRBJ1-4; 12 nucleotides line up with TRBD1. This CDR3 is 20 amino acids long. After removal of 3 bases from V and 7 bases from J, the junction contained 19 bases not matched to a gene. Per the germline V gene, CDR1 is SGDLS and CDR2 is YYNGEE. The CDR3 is CASSASGTGGVGRFGEKLFF. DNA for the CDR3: TGTGCCAGCAGCGCTTCCGGGACAGGGGGCGTAGGAAGGTTTGGTGAAAAACTGTTTTTT.

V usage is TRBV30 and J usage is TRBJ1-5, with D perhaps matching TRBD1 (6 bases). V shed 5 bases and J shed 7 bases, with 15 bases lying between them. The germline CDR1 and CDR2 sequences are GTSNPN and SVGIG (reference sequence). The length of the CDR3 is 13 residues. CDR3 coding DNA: TGTGCCTGGGACACAGGGAGTGGACAGCCCCAGCATTTT. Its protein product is CAWDTGSGQPQHF.

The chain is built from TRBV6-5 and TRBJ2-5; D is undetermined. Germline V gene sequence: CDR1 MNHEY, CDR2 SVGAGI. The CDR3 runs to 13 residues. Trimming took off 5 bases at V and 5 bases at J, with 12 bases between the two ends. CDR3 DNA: TGTGCCAGCAGTCGCATGAGAAGGGAGACCCAGTACTTC. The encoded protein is CASSRMRRETQYF.

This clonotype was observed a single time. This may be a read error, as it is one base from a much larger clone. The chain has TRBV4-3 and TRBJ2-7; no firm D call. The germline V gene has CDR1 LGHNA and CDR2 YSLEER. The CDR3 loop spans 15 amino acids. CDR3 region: CASSQDLALQDERYF. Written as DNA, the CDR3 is TGCGCCAGCAGCCAAGATCTGGCCCTGCAGGACGAGCGGTACTTC.

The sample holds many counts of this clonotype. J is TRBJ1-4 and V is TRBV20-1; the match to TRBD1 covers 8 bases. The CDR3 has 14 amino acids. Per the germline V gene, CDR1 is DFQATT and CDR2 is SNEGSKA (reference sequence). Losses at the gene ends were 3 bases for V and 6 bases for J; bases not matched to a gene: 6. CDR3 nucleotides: TGCAGTGCTAGGGGACAGGTAGATTATGAAAAACTGTTTTTT. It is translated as CSARGQVDYEKLFF.

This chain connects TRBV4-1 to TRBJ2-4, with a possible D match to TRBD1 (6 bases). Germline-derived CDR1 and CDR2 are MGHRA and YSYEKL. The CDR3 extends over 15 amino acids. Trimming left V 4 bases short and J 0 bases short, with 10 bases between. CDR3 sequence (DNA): TGCGCCAGCAGCCGGACAGTTTTAGCCAAAAACATTCAGTACTTC. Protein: CASSRTVLAKNIQYF.

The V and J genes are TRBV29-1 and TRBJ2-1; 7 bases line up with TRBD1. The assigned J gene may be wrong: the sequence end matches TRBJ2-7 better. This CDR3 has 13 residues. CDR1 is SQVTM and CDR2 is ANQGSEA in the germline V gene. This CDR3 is CSVPGQSYNEQYF. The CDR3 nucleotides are TGCAGCGTCCCGGGACAGTCCTACAATGAGCAGTACTTC.

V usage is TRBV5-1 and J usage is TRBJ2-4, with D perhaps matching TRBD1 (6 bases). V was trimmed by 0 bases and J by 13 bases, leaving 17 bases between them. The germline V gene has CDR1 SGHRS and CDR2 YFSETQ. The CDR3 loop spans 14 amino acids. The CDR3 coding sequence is TGCGCCAGCAGCTTGGCAGGGGTGGGCAATGAGCAGTACTTC. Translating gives CASSLAGVGNEQYF.

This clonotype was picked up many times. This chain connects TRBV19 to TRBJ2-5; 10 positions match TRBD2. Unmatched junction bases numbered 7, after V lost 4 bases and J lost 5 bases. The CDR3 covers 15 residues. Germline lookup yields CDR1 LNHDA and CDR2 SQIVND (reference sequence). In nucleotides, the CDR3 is TGTGCCAGTAGTAGAGGGACTAGCGACCGGGAGACCCAGTACTTC. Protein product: CASSRGTSDRETQYF.

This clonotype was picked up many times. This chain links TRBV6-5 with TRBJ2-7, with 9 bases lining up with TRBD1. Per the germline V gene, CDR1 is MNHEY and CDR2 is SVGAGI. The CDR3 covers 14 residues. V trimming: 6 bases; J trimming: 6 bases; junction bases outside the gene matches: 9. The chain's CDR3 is CASSPGDRGFEQYF. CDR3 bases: TGTGCCAGCAGCCCTGGTGACAGGGGGTTCGAGCAGTACTTC.

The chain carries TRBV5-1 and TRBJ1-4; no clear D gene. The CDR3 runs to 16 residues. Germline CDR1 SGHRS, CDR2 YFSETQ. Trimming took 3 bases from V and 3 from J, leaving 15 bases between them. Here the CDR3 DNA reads TGCGCCAGCAGCTCCCTTTTGATGGAGGCTAATGAAAAACTGTTTTTT. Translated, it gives CASSSLLMEANEKLFF. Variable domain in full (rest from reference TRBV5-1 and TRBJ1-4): KAGVTQTPRYLIKTRGQQVTLSCSPISGHRSVSWYQQTPGQGLQFLFEYFSETQRNKGNFPGRFSGRQFSNSRSEMNVSTLELGDSALYLCASSSLLMEANEKLFFGSGTQLSVL.

The CDR3 region is CAISGGFSTDTQYF. The CDR3 coding sequence is TGTGCCATCTCGGGGGGCTTTAGCACAGATACGCAGTATTTT. The J gene is TRBJ2-3, the V gene TRBV4-2; maybe TRBD2 (7 bases). V shed 10 bases and J shed 0 bases, with 14 bases lying between them. The CDR3 runs 14 residues. Looked up from germline, CDR1 is LGHNA and CDR2 is YNFKEQ.

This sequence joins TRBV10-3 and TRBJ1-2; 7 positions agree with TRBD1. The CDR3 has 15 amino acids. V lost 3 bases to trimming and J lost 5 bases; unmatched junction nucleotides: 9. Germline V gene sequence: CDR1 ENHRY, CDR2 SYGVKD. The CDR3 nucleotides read TGTGCCATCAGTGACCGAGCCGGGACAGAATATGGCTACACCTTC. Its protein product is CAISDRAGTEYGYTF.

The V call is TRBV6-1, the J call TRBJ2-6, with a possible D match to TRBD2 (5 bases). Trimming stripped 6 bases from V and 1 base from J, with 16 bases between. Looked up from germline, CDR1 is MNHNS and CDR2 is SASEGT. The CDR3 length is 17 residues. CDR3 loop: CASRRARALSGANVLTF. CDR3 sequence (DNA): TGTGCCAGCAGGCGTGCGAGGGCCCTGTCTGGGGCCAACGTCCTGACTTTC.

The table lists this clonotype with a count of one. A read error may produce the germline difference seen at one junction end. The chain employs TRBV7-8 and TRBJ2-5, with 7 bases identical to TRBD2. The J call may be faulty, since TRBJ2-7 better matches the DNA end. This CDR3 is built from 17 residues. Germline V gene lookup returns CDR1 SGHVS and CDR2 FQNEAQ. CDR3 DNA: TGTGCCAGCAGCTTAGGTTCGACGACTAGCCATTCCTCCGAGCAGTACTTC. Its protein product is CASSLGSTTSHSSEQYF.

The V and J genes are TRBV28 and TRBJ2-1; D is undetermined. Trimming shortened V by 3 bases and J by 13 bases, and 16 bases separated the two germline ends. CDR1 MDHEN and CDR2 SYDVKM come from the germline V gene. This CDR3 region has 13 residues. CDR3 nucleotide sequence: TGTGCCAGCAGTTTGAATTTTAAGGAGACCCAGTTCTTC. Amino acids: CASSLNFKETQFF.

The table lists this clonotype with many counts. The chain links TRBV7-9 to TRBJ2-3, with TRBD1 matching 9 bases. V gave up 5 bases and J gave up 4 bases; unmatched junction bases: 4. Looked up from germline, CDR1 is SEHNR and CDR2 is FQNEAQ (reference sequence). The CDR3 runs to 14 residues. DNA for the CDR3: TGTGCCAGCAGCCAAGGACAGGGGTCAGATACGCAGTATTTT. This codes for CASSQGQGSDTQYF.

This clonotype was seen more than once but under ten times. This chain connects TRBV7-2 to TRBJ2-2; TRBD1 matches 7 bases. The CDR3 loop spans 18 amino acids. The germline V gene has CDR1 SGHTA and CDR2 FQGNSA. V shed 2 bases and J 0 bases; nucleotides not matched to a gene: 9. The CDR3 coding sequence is TGTGCCAGCAGCTTACGCCCTTACAGGGGCGCGAACACCGGGGAGCTGTTTTTT. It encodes CASSLRPYRGANTGELFF.

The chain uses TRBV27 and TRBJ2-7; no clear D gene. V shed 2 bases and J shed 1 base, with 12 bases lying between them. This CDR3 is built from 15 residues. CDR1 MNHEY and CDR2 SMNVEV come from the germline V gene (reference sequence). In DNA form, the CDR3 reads TGTGCCAGCAGTTTAAGAATGGCGACTTCCTACGAGCAGTACTTC. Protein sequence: CASSLRMATSYEQYF.

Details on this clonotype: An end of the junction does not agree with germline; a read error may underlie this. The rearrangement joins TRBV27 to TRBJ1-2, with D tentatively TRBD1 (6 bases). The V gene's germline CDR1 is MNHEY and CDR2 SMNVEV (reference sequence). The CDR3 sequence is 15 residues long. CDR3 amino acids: CASKERQVFNHGYTF. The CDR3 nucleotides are TGTGCCAGCAAGGAAAGACAGGTGTTTAACCATGGCTACACCTTC.

CDR3 protein: CATSRDWATGNNEQYF. CDR3 coding DNA: TGTGCCACCAGCAGAGATTGGGCCACAGGGAACAACGAGCAGTACTTC. The V call is TRBV15, the J call TRBJ2-7, with D maybe TRBD1 (6 bases). Trimming took off 0 bases at V and 5 bases at J, with 17 bases between the two ends. Germline-derived CDR1 and CDR2 are LNHNV and YYDKDF (reference sequence). This CDR3 is built from 16 residues.

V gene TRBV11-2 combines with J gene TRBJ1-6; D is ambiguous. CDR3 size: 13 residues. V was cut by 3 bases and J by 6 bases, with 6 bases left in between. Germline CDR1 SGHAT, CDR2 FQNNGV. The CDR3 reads CASSFNSNSPLHF. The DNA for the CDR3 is TGTGCCAGCAGCTTTAATTCTAATTCACCCCTCCACTTT.

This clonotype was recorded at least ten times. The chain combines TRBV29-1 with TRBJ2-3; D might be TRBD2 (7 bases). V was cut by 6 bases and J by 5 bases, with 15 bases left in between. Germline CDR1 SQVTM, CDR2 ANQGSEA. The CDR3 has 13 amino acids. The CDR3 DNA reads TGCAGCGTGGACAAAGGGGGGGGAGATACGCAGTATTTT. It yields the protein CSVDKGGGDTQYF.

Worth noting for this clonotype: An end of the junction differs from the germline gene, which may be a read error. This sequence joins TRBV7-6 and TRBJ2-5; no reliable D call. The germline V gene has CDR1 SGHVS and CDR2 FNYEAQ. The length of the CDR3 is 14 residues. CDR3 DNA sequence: TGTGCCAGCAGCCCCCGACGGGTCCAAGAGGCCCAGTACTTC. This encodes CASSPRRVQEAQYF.